This TCR beta chain appears in the sequencing data of a study of control samples from healthy donors and cancer patients. The germline V and J ends were trimmed by 0 bases and 1 base, with 10 bases remaining between them. The CDR3 sequence is 15 residues long. Germline values: CDR1 SGHRS, CDR2 YFSETQ. Using immunoSEQ multiplex PCR, the repertoire was profiled, and TCRdb retains in-frame clones only, with some absent. The profile shows some 110,000 clones, 75% to 90% of them singletons. The sequencing sample was made of PBMCs. The chain carries TRBV5-1 and TRBJ1-1; unclear D gene. The sequence was collected from a woman in her forties or fifties with colorectal cancer. CDR3 DNA sequence: TGCGCCAGCAGCTTGGCCGAGACAACGAACACTGAAGCTTTCTTT. Translated, it gives CASSLAETTNTEAFF.